This T cell receptor beta chain was captured by sequencing in a study of blood T cell repertoires in COVID-19. Study as a whole: Sources were T cells, B-cell-depleted T cells, or PBMCs; the material itself was cDNA or gDNA.

Sequencing was performed with immunoSEQ multiplex PCR; in TCRdb, only in-frame clones are kept and a portion is missing. The sample lists approximately 88,000 clones, 65% to 85% occurring once. A few counts support this clone. Germline CDR1 reads MNHEY; CDR2 reads SVGAGI. The V end was cut by 2 bases, the J end by 2 bases, with 10 bases between. This CDR3 spans 14 amino acids. V is TRBV6-5 and J is TRBJ2-7; no firm D call. This receptor was taken from a man aged 70-80 years with COVID-19, enrolled during active disease. The sample taken for sequencing was peripheral blood. As DNA, the CDR3 is TGTGCCAGCAGTTACGGCACCACCCCCTACGAGCAGTACTTC. Protein: CASSYGTTPYEQYF.